The 26 T cell receptor beta chains below were found in one sample sequenced in a study of beta chain features in type 1 diabetes. Findings and caveats of the study: A moderate, significant TCRB CDR3 shortening appeared in type 1 diabetes across four CD4+ subsets.

Expressed TCRB transcripts were sequenced because the isolated RNA had all been reverse transcribed beforehand. TCRdb keeps only in-frame clones here, not all; method: immunoSEQ multiplex PCR. Among a few hundred thousand clones listed, approximately 15% were seen once. These receptors lack a known antigen. Source material: naive CD4+ T cells from blood. Every receptor here comes from a man younger than 45 with type 1 diabetes.

V usage is TRBV7-2 and J usage is TRBJ1-6, with 11 bases that match TRBD1. V was clipped by 1 base and J by 13 bases; unmatched bases: 6. In germline, CDR1 is SGHTA, CDR2 FQGNSA. The length of the CDR3 is 15 residues. Written as DNA, the CDR3 is TGTGCCAGCAGCTTAGAGGGACAGGGGGTTTCGCCCCTCCACTTT. Translated: CASSLEGQGVSPLHF.

The chain couples TRBV11-2 to TRBJ2-5; 9 bases line up with TRBD1. Germline loops: CDR1 SGHAT, CDR2 FQNNGV. After removal of 4 bases from V and 4 bases from J, the junction contained 4 bases not matched to a gene. This CDR3 has 14 amino acids. The CDR3 DNA reads TGTGCCAGCAGCTACAGGGGGCTGTCAGAGACCCAGTACTTC. Translation gives CASSYRGLSETQYF. Supplemented by reference TRBV11-2 and TRBJ2-5, the full variable domain reads EAGVAQSPRYKIIEKRQSVAFWCNPISGHATLYWYQQILGQGPKLLIQFQNNGVVDDSQLPKDRFSAERLKGVDSTLKIQPAKLEDSAVYLCASSYRGLSETQYFGPGTRLLVL.

Here the CDR3 DNA reads TGCGCCAGCAGTCACAGGCGGCAGTCCACTGAAGCTTTCTTT. It codes for CASSHRRQSTEAFF. The chain combines TRBV4-1 with TRBJ1-1; TRBD1 is a possible D gene (5 bases). V lost 6 bases, J lost 4 bases, and 15 bases lay in between. Germline CDR1 reads MGHRA; CDR2 reads YSYEKL. The CDR3 has 14 amino acids.

This chain links TRBV27 with TRBJ2-6; D is perhaps TRBD1 (6 bases). Trimming removed 1 base from V and 1 base from J, with 14 bases in between. CDR1 and CDR2 from the germline V gene are MNHEY and SMNVEV (reference sequence). The CDR3 consists of 18 residues. This CDR3 is CASSLWGQGFSGANVLTF. The CDR3 DNA sequence: TGTGCCAGCAGTTTATGGGGACAAGGGTTTTCTGGGGCCAACGTCCTGACTTTC.

The rearrangement uses TRBV6-6 and TRBJ1-5; D is uncertain. This CDR3 is built from 16 residues. CDR1 MNHNY and CDR2 SVGAGI come from the germline V gene (reference sequence). Trimming shortened V by 2 bases and J by 0 bases, and 11 bases separated the two germline ends. The CDR3 loop is CASSYAQALSNQPQHF. The CDR3 DNA sequence: TGTGCCAGCAGTTACGCCCAGGCGCTTAGCAATCAGCCCCAGCATTTT.

The CDR3, as DNA: TGTGCCAGCAGCGAGGACAGGGGGGGAACTGAAGCTTTCTTT. The encoded protein is CASSEDRGGTEAFF. The chain uses TRBV4-2 and TRBJ1-1, with 10 bases fitting TRBD1. This CDR3 comprises 14 residues. Germline V gives CDR1 LGHNA, CDR2 YNFKEQ. V was pared by 5 bases and J by 5 bases, with 5 bases of the junction left unmatched.

In this sample, this clone turned up a few times. V and J are TRBV5-6 and TRBJ2-1; 13 bases line up with TRBD2. V gave up 2 bases and J gave up 2 bases; unmatched junction bases: 1. In germline, CDR1 is SGHDT, CDR2 YYEEEE. The CDR3 spans 16 residues. CDR3 protein: CASSLGLAGAYNEQFF. CDR3 nucleotides: TGTGCCAGCAGCTTAGGACTAGCGGGAGCCTACAATGAGCAGTTCTTC.

This sequence joins TRBV5-1 and TRBJ2-2, with 9 bases identical to TRBD1. Germline values: CDR1 SGHRS, CDR2 YFSETQ. This CDR3 region has 18 residues. The trim removed 0 bases at V and 4 bases at J, leaving 10 bases unmatched. In nucleotides, the CDR3 is TGCGCCAGCAGCTTGGCCCTTACAGGGGGCGCAATCACCGGGGAGCTGTTTTTT. Translation gives CASSLALTGGAITGELFF.

This clone has only a few counts. V gene TRBV5-1 combines with J gene TRBJ2-6; no clear D. The CDR3 is made up of 18 amino acids. Germline V gene sequence: CDR1 SGHRS, CDR2 YFSETQ. V was clipped by 3 bases and J by 2 bases, with 18 bases between them. In nucleotides, the CDR3 is TGCGCCAGCAGCTCGTACACCACCACCGCCACTGGGGCCAACGTCCTGACTTTC. It translates to CASSSYTTTATGANVLTF.

This clone came up many times. This chain connects TRBV23-1 to TRBJ2-3; 7 bases map to TRBD1. TRBV23-1 is designated an ORF whose function remains uncertain. CDR3 length: 16 amino acids. The junction had 17 bases not matched to a gene; V was cut back by 6 bases and J by 8 bases. Here the CDR3 DNA reads TGCGCCAGCAGCCACGACACAGGGGATTCGCAGATTACGCAGTATTTT. Amino acids: CASSHDTGDSQITQYF.

This clone was detected only once. The chain employs TRBV27 and TRBJ1-1, with TRBD1 matching over 11 bases. J lost 3 bases, V lost 1 base, and 10 bases had no gene match. Germline V lookup: CDR1 MNHEY, CDR2 SMNVEV (reference sequence). The CDR3 runs 18 residues. The CDR3 region is CASSLLAGTGGLYTEAFF. CDR3 nucleotides: TGTGCCAGCAGTTTATTAGCCGGGACAGGGGGATTATACACTGAAGCTTTCTTT.

The chain combines TRBV29-1 with TRBJ2-7, with D tentatively TRBD2 (5 bases). Germline V gene data show CDR1 as SQVTM and CDR2 as ANQGSEA. The V end lost 6 bases, the J end lost 4 bases, and 16 bases lay between the germline ends. This CDR3 spans 13 amino acids. The CDR3 here is CSVAGIEKYEQYF. In nucleotides, the CDR3 is TGCAGCGTCGCCGGGATTGAAAAATACGAGCAGTACTTC.

This clone has a handful of counts. This chain uses TRBV29-1 with TRBJ2-1, with 9 bases fitting TRBD1. The V gene end was trimmed by 4 bases and the J gene end by 8 bases; junction bases not matched to a gene: 12. The CDR3 is 15 residues long. In germline, CDR1 is SQVTM, CDR2 ANQGSEA. Here the CDR3 reads CSVASDRGREDEQFF. For the CDR3, the DNA is TGCAGCGTTGCATCGGACAGGGGCAGGGAGGATGAGCAGTTCTTC.

The table lists this clone with a few counts. The chain carries TRBV4-1 and TRBJ2-7; TRBD2 agrees at 10 bases. Germline V gene lookup returns CDR1 MGHRA and CDR2 YSYEKL. V lost 4 bases, J lost 2 bases, and 2 bases stayed unmatched. The CDR3 runs to 14 residues. CDR3 bases: TGCGCCAGCAGCCGGACTAGCGGAACCTACGAGCAGTACTTC. Translating gives CASSRTSGTYEQYF.

The chain joins TRBV5-1 to TRBJ1-1; 9 bases line up with TRBD1. The CDR3 loop spans 17 amino acids. The germline CDR1 and CDR2 sequences are SGHRS and YFSETQ. The trim removed 1 base at V and 3 bases at J, leaving 10 bases unmatched. In DNA form, the CDR3 reads TGCGCCAGCAGCTTGCTAAACAGGGGGCGAGGAGACACTGAAGCTTTCTTT. This codes for CASSLLNRGRGDTEAFF.

The gene calls are TRBV7-2 and TRBJ1-1, with D unclear. The CDR3 is 12 residues long. V was clipped by 3 bases and J by 11 bases, with 13 bases between them. CDR1 is SGHTA, CDR2 FQGNSA, per germline. The CDR3 nucleotides read TGTGCCAGCAGCTTGAGGCCCCAAGCCGCTTTCTTT. Its protein product is CASSLRPQAAFF.

V and J are TRBV25-1 and TRBJ1-1; D ambiguous. The CDR3 has 17 residues. Germline CDR1 is MGHDK and CDR2 is SYGVNS. Trimming took off 7 bases at V and 2 bases at J, with 23 bases between the two ends. The CDR3 sequence is CASTHDREAAANTEAFF. CDR3 nucleotides: TGTGCCAGCACCCATGATAGGGAGGCAGCAGCTAACACTGAAGCTTTCTTT.

This clone came up a few times. The chain uses TRBV2 and TRBJ2-3; no firm D call. The V gene lost 0 bases and the J gene lost 7 bases, with 5 bases spanning the gap. The CDR3 consists of 12 residues. The germline gives CDR1 SNHLY, CDR2 FYNNEI. The CDR3 DNA follows: TGTGCCAGCAGTGAAGCGCGTAATACGCAGTATTTT. It translates to CASSEARNTQYF.

The sample holds a few counts of this clone. The V and J genes are TRBV7-2 and TRBJ2-1; 8 bases agree with TRBD1. The germline V gene encodes CDR1 SGHTA and CDR2 FQGNSA. V trimming: 4 bases; J trimming: 4 bases; junction bases outside the gene matches: 6. The CDR3 covers 15 residues. The DNA of the CDR3 is TGTGCCAGCAGCTCCGGGACAGGCTCATACAATGAGCAGTTCTTC. It translates to CASSSGTGSYNEQFF.

This clone was seen a few times. The DNA for the CDR3 is TGCGCCAGCAGCCAAGATCAGGGGGCGAGAGGCTACACCTTC. Translation: CASSQDQGARGYTF. The chain is built from TRBV4-1 and TRBJ1-2; 8 bases align to TRBD1. CDR3 size: 14 residues. CDR1 and CDR2 from the germline V gene are MGHRA and YSYEKL. Unmatched junction bases numbered 5, after V lost 0 bases and J lost 8 bases.

V usage is TRBV27 and J usage is TRBJ1-1; unclear D gene. The V gene's germline CDR1 is MNHEY and CDR2 SMNVEV (reference sequence). Trimming stripped 5 bases from V and 8 bases from J, with 12 bases between. This CDR3 contains 12 residues. The CDR3 DNA sequence: TGTGCCAGCAGTGGATACCAGACAGAAGCTTTCTTT. This translates into CASSGYQTEAFF.

V usage is TRBV6-6 and J usage is TRBJ2-1; 8 bases align to TRBD2. The CDR3 contains 14 residues. Looked up from germline, CDR1 is MNHNY and CDR2 is SVGAGI (reference sequence). With 6 bases clipped from V and 2 bases from J, the junction kept 3 bases outside the gene matches. The CDR3 DNA reads as TGTGCCAGCAGGGCGGGGGGTACCTACAATGAGCAGTTCTTC. Amino acids: CASRAGGTYNEQFF.

This clone came up a few times. V gene TRBV5-1 combines with J gene TRBJ2-2, with TRBD1 identical over 7 bases. The length of the CDR3 is 15 residues. V shed 4 bases and J 3 bases; nucleotides not matched to a gene: 6. Germline V gives CDR1 SGHRS, CDR2 YFSETQ. The CDR3 DNA reads as TGCGCCAGCAGCCAGGGACAGCGTCACACCGGGGAGCTGTTTTTT. Translation gives CASSQGQRHTGELFF.

This clone was detected a few times. This chain connects TRBV10-3 to TRBJ1-1; TRBD1 might be the D (5 bases). V lost 6 bases and J 1 base, leaving 6 bases between the germline ends. Germline V lookup: CDR1 ENHRY, CDR2 SYGVKD. The length of the CDR3 is 12 residues. The CDR3 is CAIRQENTEAFF. Written as DNA, the CDR3 is TGTGCCATCAGACAGGAGAACACTGAAGCTTTCTTT.

The chain uses TRBV6-5 and TRBJ1-1, with a possible D match to TRBD1 (6 bases). This CDR3 has 14 amino acids. V lost 7 bases to trimming and J lost 4 bases, with 16 bases between them. CDR1 is MNHEY, CDR2 SVGAGI, per germline. The CDR3 sequence is CASNLQGEGTEAFF. CDR3 sequence (DNA): TGTGCCAGCAATCTACAGGGAGAGGGCACTGAAGCTTTCTTT.

The rearrangement joins TRBV11-2 to TRBJ2-1; 12 bases map to TRBD2. This CDR3 is built from 15 residues. Germline V gives CDR1 SGHAT, CDR2 FQNNGV. Trimming took 5 bases from V and 4 from J; bases not matched to a gene: 3. The CDR3 reads CASSLGLAGYNEQFF. CDR3 nucleotides: TGTGCCAGCAGCCTAGGACTAGCGGGATACAATGAGCAGTTCTTC. The complete variable domain, with remaining parts taken from reference TRBV11-2 and TRBJ2-1, reads EAGVAQSPRYKIIEKRQSVAFWCNPISGHATLYWYQQILGQGPKLLIQFQNNGVVDDSQLPKDRFSAERLKGVDSTLKIQPAKLEDSAVYLCASSLGLAGYNEQFFGPGTRLTVL.